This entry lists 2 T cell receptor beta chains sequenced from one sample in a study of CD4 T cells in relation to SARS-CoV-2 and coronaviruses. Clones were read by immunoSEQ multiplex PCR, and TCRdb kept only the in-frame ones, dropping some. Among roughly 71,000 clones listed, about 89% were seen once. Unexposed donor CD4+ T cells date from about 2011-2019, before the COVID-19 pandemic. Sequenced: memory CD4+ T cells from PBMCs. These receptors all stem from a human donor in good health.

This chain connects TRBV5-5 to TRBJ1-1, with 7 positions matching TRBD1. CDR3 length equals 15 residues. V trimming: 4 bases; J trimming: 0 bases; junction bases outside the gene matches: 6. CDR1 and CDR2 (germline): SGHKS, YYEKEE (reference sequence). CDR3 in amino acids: CASSTMGTVNTEAFF. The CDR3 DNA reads TGTGCCAGCAGCACCATGGGGACAGTGAACACTGAAGCTTTCTTT.

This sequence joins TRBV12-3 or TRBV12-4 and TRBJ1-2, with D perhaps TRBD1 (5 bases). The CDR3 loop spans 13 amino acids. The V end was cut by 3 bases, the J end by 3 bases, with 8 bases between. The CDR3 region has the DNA TGTGCCAGCAGTTTGGGGGGGGACTATGGCTACACCTTC. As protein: CASSLGGDYGYTF.